This T cell receptor (beta chain) was sequenced for a study of T cells after posttransplantation cyclophosphamide. The protocol was immunoSEQ multiplex PCR, while the TCRdb copy is restricted to in-frame clones and leaves out a portion. Reported are about 36,000 clones, none seen only once; the ten largest carry 1% to 1.5%. CDR3 length equals 14 residues. V lost 2 bases, J lost 1 base, and 5 bases lay in between. Germline CDR1 SGHTA, CDR2 FQGTGA. Study-level results: Recipient CMV seropositivity and CMV reactivation strongly tracked TRB clonality. Skin or GI-infiltrating T cells shared few TRB sequences with blood. Donor CD8+ memory clones often dominated recipient blood repertoires at later times.

The table lists this clone with a few counts. Antigen unknown. Sequencing used PBMCs. V gene TRBV7-3 combines with J gene TRBJ2-2; D might be TRBD2 (5 bases). This receptor was identified in a girl under 18 in good health, CMV-negative, and a related stem cell transplant donor. The CDR3 loop reads CASSLRENTGELFF. The CDR3 region has the DNA TGTGCCAGCAGCTTACGGGAGAACACCGGGGAGCTGTTTTTT.